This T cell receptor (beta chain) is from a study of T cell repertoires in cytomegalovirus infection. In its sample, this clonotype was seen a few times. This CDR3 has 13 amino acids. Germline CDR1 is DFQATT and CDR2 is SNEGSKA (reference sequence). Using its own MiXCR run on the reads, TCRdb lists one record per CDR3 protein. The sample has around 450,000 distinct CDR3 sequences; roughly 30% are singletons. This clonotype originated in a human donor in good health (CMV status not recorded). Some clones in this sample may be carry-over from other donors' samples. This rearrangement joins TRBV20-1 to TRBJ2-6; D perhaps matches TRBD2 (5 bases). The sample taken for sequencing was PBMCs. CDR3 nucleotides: TGCAGCGGGCGAGGGTCTGGGGCCAACGTCCTGACTTTC. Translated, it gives CSGRGSGANVLTF.